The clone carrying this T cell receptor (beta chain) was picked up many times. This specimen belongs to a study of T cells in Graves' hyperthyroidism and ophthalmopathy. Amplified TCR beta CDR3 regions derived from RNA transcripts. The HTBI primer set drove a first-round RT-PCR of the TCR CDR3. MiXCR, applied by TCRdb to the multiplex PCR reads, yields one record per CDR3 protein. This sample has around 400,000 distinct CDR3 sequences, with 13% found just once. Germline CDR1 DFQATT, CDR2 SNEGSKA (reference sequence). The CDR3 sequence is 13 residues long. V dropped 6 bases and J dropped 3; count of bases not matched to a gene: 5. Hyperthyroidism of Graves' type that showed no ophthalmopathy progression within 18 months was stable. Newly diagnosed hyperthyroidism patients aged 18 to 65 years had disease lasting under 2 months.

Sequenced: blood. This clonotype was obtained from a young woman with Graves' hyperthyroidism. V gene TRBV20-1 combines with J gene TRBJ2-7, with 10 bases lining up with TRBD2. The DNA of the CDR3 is TGCAGTGCAGGACTAGCGGAACTCTACGAGCAGTACTTC. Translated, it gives CSAGLAELYEQYF.